This T cell receptor beta chain derives from a study of blood T cell repertoires in COVID-19. Authors' methods: Researchers report that nucleated cell counts were estimated from reference gene primer amplification. The method was immunoSEQ multiplex PCR; TCRdb's version includes in-frame clones alone and lacks a portion of them. For V, J and clone size, that table is used; D and trimming come from the DNA. The sample yields roughly 150,000 clones, under 90% seen once. Germline CDR1 MNHEY, CDR2 SMNVEV (reference sequence). CDR3 length: 14 residues. V was clipped by 5 bases and J by 2 bases; unmatched bases: 4. Researchers sorted participants into cohorts using their self-reported clinical history. Before they entered the study, exposed participants had met a COVID-19 case within 2 weeks.

The V gene is TRBV27, the J gene TRBJ2-3; 7 bases match TRBD2. The sequence was collected from a woman aged 18-29 years who had been exposed to COVID-19. Sequencing input: PBMCs or T cells enriched from blood (not recorded which). DNA of the CDR3: TGTGCCAGCAGTCCCGCGGGAGACACAGATACGCAGTATTTT. It is translated as CASSPAGDTDTQYF.